The 10 T cell receptor beta chains below were found in one sample sequenced in a study of OX40 agonist ivuxolimab in advanced cancers. Generated by immunoSEQ multiplex PCR, the TCRdb table keeps only in-frame clones and is missing some. The sample holds 17,000 or so clones, 86% seen once. Sample: CD4+ or CD8+ T cells sorted from blood, taken in a trial of the OX40 agonist ivuxolimab. Receptor source: an adult with an advanced solid tumor such as melanoma, head and neck, liver or kidney cancer.

The chain has TRBV27 and TRBJ2-3; no firm D call. The CDR3 spans 13 residues. V was trimmed by 6 bases and J by 5 bases, leaving 12 bases between them. CDR1 MNHEY and CDR2 SMNVEV come from the germline V gene (reference sequence). The CDR3 region is CASRSMRKDTQYF. The CDR3 DNA is TGTGCCAGCAGGTCCATGAGAAAAGATACGCAGTATTTT.

The chain combines TRBV6-5 with TRBJ1-3, with unresolved D. From germline, CDR1 is MNHEY and CDR2 SVGAGI. The CDR3 is made up of 15 amino acids. V lost 0 bases and J 4 bases, leaving 10 bases between the germline ends. The CDR3 loop reads CASSYSRGSGNTIYF. The CDR3 region has the DNA TGTGCCAGCAGTTACTCCAGAGGATCCGGAAACACCATATATTTT.

V usage is TRBV27 and J usage is TRBJ2-3, with 8 bases identical to TRBD2. The ends lost 6 bases at V and 0 bases at J; junction bases unmatched: 17. This CDR3 has 19 residues. Germline CDR1 is MNHEY and CDR2 is SMNVEV (reference sequence). CDR3 sequence (DNA): TGTGCCAGCAGCTCCCAAGGGGAGGCGGGGGGCACTAGCACAGATACGCAGTATTTT. Residues: CASSSQGEAGGTSTDTQYF.

The chain carries TRBV6-4 and TRBJ2-5; D is ambiguous. The CDR3 consists of 14 residues. The V gene lost 0 bases and the J gene lost 1 base, with 6 bases spanning the gap. Germline V lookup: CDR1 MRHNA, CDR2 SNTAGT. This CDR3 is CASSDSPGQETQYF. For the CDR3, the DNA is TGTGCCAGCAGTGACTCGCCAGGCCAAGAGACCCAGTACTTC.

The chain's CDR3 is CASSSGPYTGELFF. In DNA form, the CDR3 reads TGTGCCAGCTCCAGCGGGCCTTACACCGGGGAGCTGTTTTTT. The chain uses TRBV9 and TRBJ2-2; D is perhaps TRBD2 (6 bases). Germline CDR1 SGDLS, CDR2 YYNGEE. CDR3 length: 14 amino acids. Deletions cut 7 bases from V and 3 bases from J, with 13 bases between.

This clone has more than one count but fewer than ten. The gene calls are TRBV11-2 and TRBJ2-7; D not certain. Germline-derived CDR1 and CDR2 are SGHAT and FQNNGV. Trimming stripped 5 bases from V and 5 bases from J, with 16 bases between. The CDR3 extends over 14 amino acids. The CDR3 protein is CASSPQSPMDEQYF. In DNA form, the CDR3 reads TGTGCCAGCAGCCCCCAAAGCCCGATGGACGAGCAGTACTTC.

This chain joins TRBV18 and TRBJ1-1; TRBD1 aligns across 10 bases. The germline V gene encodes CDR1 KGHSH and CDR2 LQKENI. V lost 4 bases, J lost 5 bases, and 7 bases stayed unmatched. CDR3 size: 15 residues. Here the CDR3 DNA reads TGTGCCAGCTCACTCGGGACAGGGGAAGGGACTGAAGCTTTCTTT. This codes for CASSLGTGEGTEAFF.

This rearrangement joins TRBV11-3 to TRBJ2-7; weak D call: TRBD1 (6 bases). The CDR3 loop spans 15 amino acids. The V end lost 5 bases, the J end lost 5 bases, and 19 bases lay between the germline ends. The germline CDR1 and CDR2 sequences are SGHNT and YENEEA. CDR3 in DNA: TGTGCCAGCAGCCCAGGGGTCCCAGCTTTGGACGAGCAGTACTTC. Its translation: CASSPGVPALDEQYF.

The V call is TRBV6-1, the J call TRBJ1-1, with a possible D match to TRBD1 (5 bases). The ends were cut back, 8 bases at V and 6 bases at J, with 16 bases in the middle. This CDR3 comprises 13 residues. The germline V gene has CDR1 MNHNS and CDR2 SASEGT. CDR3 bases: TGTGCCAGCCAGACGGGGAGAGGGGCTGAAGCTTTCTTT. Its protein product is CASQTGRGAEAFF.

The chain recombines TRBV18 with TRBJ1-2; TRBD1 matches 11 bases. The CDR3 contains 15 residues. With 6 bases clipped from V and 5 bases from J, the junction kept 8 bases outside the gene matches. The germline gives CDR1 KGHSH, CDR2 LQKENI. The CDR3 region is CASSADRGPGYGYTF. The CDR3 coding sequence is TGTGCCAGCTCGGCGGACAGGGGGCCGGGATATGGCTACACCTTC.